Listed below are T cell receptor beta chains from one sample, sequenced in a study of CD8+CD57+ T cells in acquired aplastic anemia. One entry per CDR3 protein results from TCRdb running MiXCR on the reads. This table holds 400,000 to 500,000 distinct CDR3 sequences, 55% to 75% found once. Sequencing was carried out using sorted CD4+, CD8+, or CD8+CD57+ T cells (not recorded which) from PBMCs. The receptors were gathered from a human donor in good health, serving as a control. The CDR3 runs from the conserved cysteine through the conserved F or W. The D gene is left open where the match is weak. Not every row has a clone size; where given, it reads once, few, many or a size class.

NA TRBJ1-2 TRBV7-2 NA CASNRRGRGGYTF TGTGCCAGCAACCGCCGGGGTCGCGGGGGCTACACCTTC
NA TRBJ1-4 TRBV15 NA CASSLDWGFEKLFF TGTGCCAGCAGCTTAGACTGGGGCTTCGAAAAGCTGTTTTTT
NA TRBJ1-1 TRBV19 NA CASSIAPRGIRTEAFF TGTGCCAGTAGTATAGCCCCCAGGGGCATACGAACTGAAGCTTTCTTT
NA TRBJ1-2 TRBV7-9 NA CASSLTVDGNQPKF TGTGCCAGCAGCCTTACCGTAGATGGCAATCAGCCCAAGTTC
NA TRBJ1-2 TRBV9 NA CASSKDGVYGYTF TGTGCCAGCAGCAAAGACGGGGTCTATGGCTACACCTTC
NA TRBJ1-1 TRBV15 TRBD1 CATSSLDRGLSAFF TGTGCCACCAGCAGTTTGGACAGGGGGCTTTCGGCTTTCTTT
NA TRBJ1-2 TRBV7-9 NA CASSLSGRANYGYTF TGTGCCAGCAGCTTATCAGGCAGGGCTAACTATGGCTACACCTTC
many TRBJ1-1 TRBV2 NA CASRDTTGYTEAFF TGTGCCAGCAGGGACACCACAGGGTACACTGAAGCTTTCTTT
many TRBJ2-3 TRBV5-1 TRBD1 CATGRGDREFDTQYF TGCGCCACCGGGCGCGGGGACAGGGAATTCGATACGCAGTATTTT
NA TRBJ2-1 TRBV9 TRBD2 CASSLGVAGGRAVF TGTGCCAGCAGCTTAGGGGTGGCGGGGGGGAGGGCGGTCTTC
NA TRBJ2-5 TRBV7-2 NA CASSLAVSGAEVEQETQYF TGTGCCAGCAGTCTCGCGGTCTCCGGGGCCGAGGTCGAGCAAGAGACCCAGTACTTC
NA TRBJ2-3 TRBV24-1 TRBD2 CATSGTSGFTDTQYF TGTGCCACCAGCGGGACTAGCGGCTTCACAGATACGCAGTATTTT
NA TRBJ1-2 TRBV6-9 TRBD1 CASREETGAYGYTF TGTGCCAGCAGAGAGGAGACAGGGGCCTATGGCTACACCTTC
NA TRBJ2-3 TRBV7-9 NA CASTRPSNQLQDTQYF TGTGCCAGCACCCGACCCAGCAATCAGCTCCAGGATACGCAGTATTTT
NA TRBJ1-3 TRBV5-1 NA CASSRGPSNTTIYF TGTGCCAGCAGCCGGGGACCCTCGAACACCACCATATATTTT
many TRBJ1-1 TRBV7-6 NA CASSLAAGTEAFF TGTGCCAGCAGCTTAGCCGCGGGGACTGAAGCTTTCTTT